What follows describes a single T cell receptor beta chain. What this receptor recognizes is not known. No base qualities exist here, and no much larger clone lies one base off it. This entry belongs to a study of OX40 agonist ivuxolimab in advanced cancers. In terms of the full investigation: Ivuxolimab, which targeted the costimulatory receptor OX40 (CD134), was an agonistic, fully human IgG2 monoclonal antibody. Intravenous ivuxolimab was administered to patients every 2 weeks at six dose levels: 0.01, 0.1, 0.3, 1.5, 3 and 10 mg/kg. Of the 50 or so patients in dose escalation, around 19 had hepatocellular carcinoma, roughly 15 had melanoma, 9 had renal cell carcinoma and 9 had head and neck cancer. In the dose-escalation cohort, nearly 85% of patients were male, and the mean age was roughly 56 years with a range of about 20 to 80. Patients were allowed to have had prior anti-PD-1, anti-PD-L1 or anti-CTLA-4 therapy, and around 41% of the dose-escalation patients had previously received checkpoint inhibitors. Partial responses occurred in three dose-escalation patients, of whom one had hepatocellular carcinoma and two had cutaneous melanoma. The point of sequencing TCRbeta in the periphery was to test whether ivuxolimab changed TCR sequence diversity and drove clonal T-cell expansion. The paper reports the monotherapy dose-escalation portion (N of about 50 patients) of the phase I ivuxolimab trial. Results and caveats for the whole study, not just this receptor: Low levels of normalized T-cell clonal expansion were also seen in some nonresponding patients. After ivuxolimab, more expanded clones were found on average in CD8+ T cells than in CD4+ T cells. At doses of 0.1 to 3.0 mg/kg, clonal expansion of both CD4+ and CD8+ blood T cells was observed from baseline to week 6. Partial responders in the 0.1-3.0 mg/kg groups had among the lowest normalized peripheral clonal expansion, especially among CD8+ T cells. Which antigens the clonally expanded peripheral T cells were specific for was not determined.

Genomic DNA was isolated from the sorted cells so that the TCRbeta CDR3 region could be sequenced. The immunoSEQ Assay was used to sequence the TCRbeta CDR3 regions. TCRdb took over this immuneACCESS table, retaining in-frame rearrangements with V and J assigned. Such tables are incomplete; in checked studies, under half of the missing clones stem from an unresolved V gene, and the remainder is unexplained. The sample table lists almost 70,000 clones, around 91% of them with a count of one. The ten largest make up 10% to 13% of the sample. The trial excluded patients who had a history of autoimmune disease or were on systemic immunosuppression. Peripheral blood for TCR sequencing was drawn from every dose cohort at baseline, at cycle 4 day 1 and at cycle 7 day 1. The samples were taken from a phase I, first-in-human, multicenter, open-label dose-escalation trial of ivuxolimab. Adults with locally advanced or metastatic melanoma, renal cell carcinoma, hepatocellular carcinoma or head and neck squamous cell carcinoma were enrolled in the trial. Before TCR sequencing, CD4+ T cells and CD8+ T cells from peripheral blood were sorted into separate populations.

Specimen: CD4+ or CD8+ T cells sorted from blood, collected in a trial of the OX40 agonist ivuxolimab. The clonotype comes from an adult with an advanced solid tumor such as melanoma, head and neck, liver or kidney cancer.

The CDR3 region reads CASSFLQGRDEQYF. Here is the DNA: TGTGCCAGCAGCTTCTTACAGGGGCGAGACGAGCAGTACTTC. The rearrangement combines TRBV7-9 with TRBJ2-5; TRBD1 matches 7 bases in the middle. The J call may be mistaken, given a closer DNA end match to TRBJ2-7. The germline V gene (reference sequence) gives CDR1 as SEHNR and CDR2 as FQNEAQ. Reading from cysteine to phenylalanine, the CDR3 counts 14 amino acids. The kept DNA is CDR3 alone, 42 bases in frame from the first base.